These 4 T cell receptor beta chains came from one sample sequenced in a study of lymphopenia after photon versus proton radiotherapy. Sequenced by immunoSEQ multiplex PCR; TCRdb stores in-frame clones only, minus some. The repertoire consists of about 65,000 clones, with about 87% occurring once and the leading ten covering 10% to 13%. Sequenced material: peripheral blood, taken from a patient treated with proton-based radiotherapy. These receptors all stem from an elderly man with esophageal cancer.

This rearrangement joins TRBV25-1 to TRBJ1-2; tentative D call: TRBD1 (5 bases). V was cut by 6 bases and J by 4 bases, with 24 bases left in between. CDR3 size: 17 residues. The V gene's germline CDR1 is MGHDK and CDR2 SYGVNS. The CDR3 loop reads CASSGSISRGGSYGYTF. For the CDR3, the DNA is TGTGCCAGCAGCGGGTCGATATCTAGGGGTGGTTCCTATGGCTACACCTTC.

The chain recombines TRBV5-1 with TRBJ2-3; TRBD2 is a possible D gene (6 bases). CDR1 and CDR2 (germline): SGHRS, YFSETQ. V was cut by 5 bases and J by 0 bases, with 13 bases left in between. The CDR3 is 15 amino acids. This CDR3 reads CASRNGGLSTDTQYF. The CDR3 DNA sequence: TGCGCCAGCAGGAATGGGGGACTGAGCACAGATACGCAGTATTTT.

The rearrangement uses TRBV4-1 and TRBJ2-5; D is unclear. The end of the DNA is better explained by TRBJ2-7, so the J call may be wrong. The CDR3 has 15 amino acids. Germline values: CDR1 MGHRA, CDR2 YSYEKL. The CDR3 region has the DNA TGCGCCAGCAGCCAAGACTTGGCCCCCGGTTACGAGCAGTACTTC. Its protein product is CASSQDLAPGYEQYF.

This clone has only one observation. V gene TRBV7-9 combines with J gene TRBJ2-5, with TRBD2 matching 8 bases. CDR3 size: 15 residues. Germline CDR1 SEHNR, CDR2 FQNEAQ (reference sequence). With V trimmed by 2 bases and J by 4 bases, 6 bases remained unmatched. CDR3 in amino acids: CASSLNPGGGETQYF. In nucleotides, the CDR3 is TGTGCCAGCAGCTTAAACCCCGGGGGGGGAGAGACCCAGTACTTC.